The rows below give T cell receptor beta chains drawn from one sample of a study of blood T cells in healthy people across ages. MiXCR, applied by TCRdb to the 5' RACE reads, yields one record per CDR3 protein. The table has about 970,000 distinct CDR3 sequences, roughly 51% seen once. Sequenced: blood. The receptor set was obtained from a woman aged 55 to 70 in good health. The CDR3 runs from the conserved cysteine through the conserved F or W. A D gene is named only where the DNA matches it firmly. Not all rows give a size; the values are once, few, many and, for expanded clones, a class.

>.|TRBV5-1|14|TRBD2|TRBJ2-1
CASSKSGAWDEQFF
TGCGCCAGCAGTAAGAGCGGGGCTTGGGATGAGCAGTTCTTC
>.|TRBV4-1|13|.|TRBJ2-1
CASSQGWGNEQFF
TGCGCCAGCAGCCAAGGCTGGGGCAATGAGCAGTTCTTC
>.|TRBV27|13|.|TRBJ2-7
CASSSHRSLQQYF
TGTGCCAGCAGCTCCCACCGGAGTCTACAGCAGTACTTC
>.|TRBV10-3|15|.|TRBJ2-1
CAISTGPLTGNEQFF
TGTGCCATCAGTACGGGACCGCTGACGGGTAATGAGCAGTTCTTC
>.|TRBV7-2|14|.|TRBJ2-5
CASSLYTPRETQYF
TGTGCCAGCAGCTTATACACCCCGCGGGAGACCCAGTACTTC
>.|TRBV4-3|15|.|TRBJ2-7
CASSQDPGGGYEQYF
TGCGCCAGCAGCCAAGACCCGGGTGGGGGTTACGAGCAGTACTTC
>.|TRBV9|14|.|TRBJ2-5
CASSVGGTQETQYF
TGTGCCAGCAGCGTAGGCGGGACTCAAGAGACCCAGTACTTC
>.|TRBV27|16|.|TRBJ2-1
CASSSTAEWGYNEQFF
TGTGCCAGCAGTTCTACCGCGGAGTGGGGGTACAATGAGCAGTTCTTC
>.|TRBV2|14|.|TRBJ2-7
CASSVLARTNEQYF
TGTGCCAGCAGTGTCCTAGCTAGGACTAACGAGCAGTACTTC
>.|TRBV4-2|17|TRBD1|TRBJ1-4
CASSLRTGTGYGEKLFF
TGTGCCAGCAGCCTGAGAACCGGGACAGGGTACGGAGAAAAACTGTTTTTT
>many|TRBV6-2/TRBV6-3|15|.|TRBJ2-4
CASSPYTTLQNIQYF
TGTGCCAGCAGTCCCTACACAACCCTCCAAAACATTCAGTACTTC
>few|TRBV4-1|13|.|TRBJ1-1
CASSQVGGTEAFF
TGCGCCAGCAGCCAAGTGGGGGGCACTGAAGCTTTCTTT
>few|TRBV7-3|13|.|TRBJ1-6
CASSLMLESPLHF
TGTGCCAGCAGCTTAATGCTCGAGTCACCCCTCCACTTT
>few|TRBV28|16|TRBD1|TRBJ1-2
CASRTPGQGSAHGYTF
TGTGCCAGCAGGACCCCGGGACAGGGGTCTGCCCATGGCTACACCTTC
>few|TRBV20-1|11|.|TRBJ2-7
CSAVRNYEQYF
TGCAGTGCTGTAAGGAACTACGAGCAGTACTTC
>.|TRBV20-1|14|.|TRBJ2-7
CSARGRETDYEQYF
TGCAGTGCTAGAGGGCGGGAAACCGACTACGAGCAGTACTTC
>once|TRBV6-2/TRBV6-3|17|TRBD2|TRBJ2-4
CASSPSGIAGIFNEQYF
TGTGCCAGCAGCCCCTCAGGGATAGCGGGGATCTTCAATGAGCAGTACTTC
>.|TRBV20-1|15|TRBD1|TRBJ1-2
CSATEGKGGRSGYTF
TGCAGTGCTACCGAGGGGAAAGGGGGCCGGTCAGGCTACACCTTC
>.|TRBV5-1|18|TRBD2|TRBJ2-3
CASSSRLLSGSPADTQYF
TGCGCCAGCAGCTCGCGACTTTTGAGCGGGAGTCCCGCAGATACGCAGTATTTT
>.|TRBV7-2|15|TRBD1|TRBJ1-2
CASSLGTGGIYGYTF
TGTGCCAGCAGTTTAGGGACAGGGGGGATTTATGGCTACACCTTC
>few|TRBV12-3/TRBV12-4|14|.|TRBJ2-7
CASSSLGDSYEQYF
TGTGCCAGCAGTTCGCTAGGGGATTCCTACGAGCAGTACTTC
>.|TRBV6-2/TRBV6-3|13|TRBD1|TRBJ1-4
CASSRGLHEKLFF
TGTGCCAGCAGCAGGGGGCTTCATGAAAAACTGTTTTTT
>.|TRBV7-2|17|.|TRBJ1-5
CASSLGAPVWGNQPQHF
TGTGCCAGCAGCTTAGGGGCCCCTGTTTGGGGCAATCAGCCCCAGCATTTT
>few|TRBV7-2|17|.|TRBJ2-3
CASSLLPGGAIRDTQYF
TGTGCCAGCAGCTTACTTCCTGGGGGCGCGATCAGGGATACGCAGTATTTT
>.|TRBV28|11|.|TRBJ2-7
CASRALGEQYF
TGTGCCAGCAGGGCGCTAGGCGAGCAGTACTTC
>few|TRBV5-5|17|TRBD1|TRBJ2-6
CASSSGTEVSGANVLTF
TGTGCCAGCAGTTCCGGGACAGAGGTCTCTGGGGCCAACGTCCTGACTTTC
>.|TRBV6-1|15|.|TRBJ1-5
CASSELEEGNQPQHF
TGTGCCAGCAGTGAACTGGAGGAAGGCAATCAGCCCCAGCATTTT
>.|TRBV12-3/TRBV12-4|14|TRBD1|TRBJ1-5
CASSTGQTHQPQHF
TGTGCCAGCAGCACGGGACAGACCCATCAGCCCCAGCATTTT
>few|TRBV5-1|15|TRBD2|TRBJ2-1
CATHLGGSLVDEQFF
TGCGCCACCCACCTGGGAGGGTCCCTGGTCGATGAGCAGTTCTTC
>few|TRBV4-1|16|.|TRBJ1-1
CASSQGGRGARTEAFF
TGCGCCAGCAGCCAAGGCGGACGGGGGGCGCGAACTGAAGCTTTCTTT
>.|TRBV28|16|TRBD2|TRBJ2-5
CASTIGTSGSEETQYF
TGTGCCAGCACCATAGGGACTAGCGGGAGCGAAGAGACCCAGTACTTC
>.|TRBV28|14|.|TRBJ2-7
CASRISSGSYEQYF
TGTGCCAGCAGGATCTCCTCTGGTTCCTACGAGCAGTACTTC
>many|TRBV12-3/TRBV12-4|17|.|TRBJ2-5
CASSPLGSLGGQETQYF
TGTGCCAGCAGTCCCCTGGGTAGTCTAGGGGGCCAAGAGACCCAGTACTTC
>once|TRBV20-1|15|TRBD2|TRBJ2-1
CSAYTGTISTNEQFF
TGCAGTGCTTATACCGGGACTATCAGTACCAATGAGCAGTTCTTC
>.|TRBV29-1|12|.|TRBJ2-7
CSVEGNTYEQYF
TGCAGCGTTGAAGGCAACACCTACGAGCAGTACTTC
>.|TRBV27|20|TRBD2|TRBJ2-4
CASRNRPGGRTSVAKNIQYF
TGTGCCAGCAGGAACAGGCCGGGGGGGAGAACTTCTGTAGCCAAAAACATTCAGTACTTC
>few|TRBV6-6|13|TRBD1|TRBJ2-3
CASTGQSTDTQYF
TGTGCCAGCACGGGACAGAGCACAGATACGCAGTATTTT
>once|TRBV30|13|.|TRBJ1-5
CAWTRDSNQPQHF
TGTGCCTGGACCAGGGATAGCAATCAGCCCCAGCATTTT
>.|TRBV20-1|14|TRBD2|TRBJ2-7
CSAGGGLSSYEQYF
TGCAGTGCCGGGGGGGGGCTTAGCTCCTACGAGCAGTACTTC
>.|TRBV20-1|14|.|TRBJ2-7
CSATKRFPYNEQYF
TGCAGTGCTACTAAACGGTTTCCCTACAATGAGCAGTACTTC
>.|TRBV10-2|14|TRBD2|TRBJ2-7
CASRPGLASDEQYF
TGCGCCAGCAGGCCGGGACTAGCAAGCGACGAGCAGTACTTC
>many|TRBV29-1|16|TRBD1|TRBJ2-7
CSVLTGRQGQGYEQYF
TGCAGCGTCTTAACCGGGCGACAGGGTCAGGGCTACGAGCAGTACTTC
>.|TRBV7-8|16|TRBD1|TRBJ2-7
CASSLGQGIATYEQYF
TGTGCCAGCAGCCTGGGACAGGGAATAGCTACCTACGAGCAGTACTTC
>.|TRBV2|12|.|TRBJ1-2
CASRPDLGGYTF
TGTGCCAGCAGGCCGGACTTGGGGGGCTACACCTTC
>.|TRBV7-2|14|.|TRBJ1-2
CASSLGGASIGYTF
TGTGCCAGCAGCTTAGGGGGGGCGTCCATCGGCTACACCTTC
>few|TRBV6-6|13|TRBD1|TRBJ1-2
CASSYGTGKGYTF
TGTGCCAGCAGTTACGGGACAGGGAAGGGCTACACCTTC
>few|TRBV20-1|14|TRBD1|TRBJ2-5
CSALRQGSQETQYF
TGCAGTGCACTACGACAGGGAAGCCAAGAGACCCAGTACTTC
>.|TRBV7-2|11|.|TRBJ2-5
CASGRELTQYF
TGTGCCTCCGGTAGAGAGTTGACCCAGTACTTC
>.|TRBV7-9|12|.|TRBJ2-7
CASSTRMYEQYF
TGTGCCAGCAGCACCAGGATGTACGAGCAGTACTTC